These T cell receptor beta chains were read from a single sample in a study of cytomegalovirus exposure and HLA in healthy donors. The method was immunoSEQ multiplex PCR; TCRdb's version includes in-frame clones alone and lacks a portion of them. The data contain over 100,000 clones, 70% to 80% of them seen just once; the ten biggest clones take up under 2%. Specimen: PBMCs. Source of these receptors: a female donor in good health and CMV-seropositive. CDR3s include the opening cysteine and the closing phenylalanine or tryptophan. The D gene is left open where the match is weak. Rows may omit the clone size; those that give it use once, few, many or a size class.

abundance: once
j_gene: TRBJ2-7
d_gene: TRBD2
v_gene: TRBV4-1
CDR3aa: CASSQEPLAGGEQYF
CDR3nt: TGCGCCAGCAGCCAAGAACCACTAGCGGGAGGTGAGCAGTACTTC

abundance: NA
j_gene: TRBJ1-1
d_gene: NA
v_gene: TRBV5-4
CDR3aa: CASSPAGLGNTEAFF
CDR3nt: TGTGCCAGCAGCCCCGCCGGACTGGGGAACACTGAAGCTTTCTTT

abundance: NA
j_gene: TRBJ2-5
d_gene: NA
v_gene: TRBV7-9
CDR3aa: CASSWGKETQYF
CDR3nt: TGTGCCAGCAGCTGGGGCAAAGAGACCCAGTACTTC

abundance: NA
j_gene: TRBJ2-7
d_gene: NA
v_gene: TRBV27
CDR3aa: CASSPLRQGRVYEQYF
CDR3nt: TGTGCCAGCAGTCCCCTACGACAGGGGAGGGTCTACGAGCAGTACTTC

abundance: NA
j_gene: TRBJ2-1
d_gene: NA
v_gene: TRBV5-4
CDR3aa: CASSLGGDYNEQFF
CDR3nt: TGTGCCAGCAGCTTAGGGGGGGACTACAATGAGCAGTTCTTC

abundance: NA
j_gene: TRBJ2-7
d_gene: TRBD1
v_gene: TRBV11-2
CDR3aa: CASSPSRGPFYEQYF
CDR3nt: TGTGCCAGCAGCCCCAGCAGGGGGCCCTTCTACGAGCAGTACTTC

abundance: NA
j_gene: TRBJ2-7
d_gene: TRBD2
v_gene: TRBV2
CDR3aa: CASKGRAGQESYEQYF
CDR3nt: TGTGCCAGCAAGGGGAGGGCGGGGCAGGAATCCTACGAGCAGTACTTC

abundance: NA
j_gene: TRBJ2-5
d_gene: TRBD2
v_gene: TRBV4-1
CDR3aa: CASSQEGNSGRETQYF
CDR3nt: TGCGCCAGCAGCCAAGAAGGGAATAGCGGGAGGGAGACCCAGTACTTC

abundance: NA
j_gene: TRBJ1-1
d_gene: NA
v_gene: TRBV27
CDR3aa: CASSPERGTEAFF
CDR3nt: TGTGCCAGCAGTCCCGAGAGAGGGACTGAAGCTTTCTTT

abundance: few
j_gene: TRBJ1-2
d_gene: NA
v_gene: TRBV29-1
CDR3aa: CSVEGVRGSGYTF
CDR3nt: TGCAGCGTTGAAGGGGTCAGGGGCTCTGGCTACACCTTC

abundance: NA
j_gene: TRBJ2-3
d_gene: NA
v_gene: TRBV2
CDR3aa: CASRILTSVDTQYF
CDR3nt: TGTGCCAGCAGGATCCTGACTAGTGTGGATACGCAGTATTTT

abundance: NA
j_gene: TRBJ2-7
d_gene: NA
v_gene: TRBV5-1
CDR3aa: CASSPELDSPYEQYF
CDR3nt: TGCGCCAGCAGCCCCGAATTGGACAGCCCCTACGAGCAGTACTTC

abundance: NA
j_gene: TRBJ1-2
d_gene: NA
v_gene: TRBV4-1
CDR3aa: CASSPRTGTTLYGYTF
CDR3nt: TGCGCCAGCAGCCCTCGGACCGGGACAACCCTCTATGGCTACACCTTC

abundance: NA
j_gene: TRBJ1-6
d_gene: NA
v_gene: TRBV5-1
CDR3aa: CASSLHSTSSYNSPLHF
CDR3nt: TGCGCCAGCAGCTTGCATTCCACCAGCTCCTATAATTCACCCCTCCACTTT

abundance: few
j_gene: TRBJ1-2
d_gene: TRBD1
v_gene: TRBV28
CDR3aa: CASSLDLAGGDYGYTF
CDR3nt: TGTGCCAGCAGTTTAGATTTAGCAGGGGGCGACTATGGCTACACCTTC

abundance: few
j_gene: TRBJ1-1
d_gene: NA
v_gene: TRBV2
CDR3aa: CASRRQKNTEAFF
CDR3nt: TGTGCCAGCAGGAGGCAGAAGAACACTGAAGCTTTCTTT

abundance: NA
j_gene: TRBJ2-1
d_gene: TRBD2
v_gene: TRBV30
CDR3aa: CACPTRWRGGNNEQFF
CDR3nt: TGTGCCTGCCCAACCCGCTGGCGGGGGGGCAATAATGAGCAGTTCTTC

abundance: NA
j_gene: TRBJ2-1
d_gene: NA
v_gene: TRBV4-1
CDR3aa: CASSQERLRRDEYNEQFF
CDR3nt: TGCGCCAGCAGCCAAGAGCGTTTACGACGGGATGAGTACAATGAGCAGTTCTTC

abundance: NA
j_gene: TRBJ1-2
d_gene: TRBD1
v_gene: TRBV30
CDR3aa: CARLDRGYFYGYTF
CDR3nt: TGTGCCCGGCTGGACAGGGGCTATTTCTATGGCTACACCTTC

abundance: NA
j_gene: TRBJ1-5
d_gene: NA
v_gene: TRBV15
CDR3aa: CATAGGNQPQHF
CDR3nt: TGTGCCACCGCCGGGGGCAATCAGCCCCAGCATTTT

abundance: few
j_gene: TRBJ2-5
d_gene: TRBD2
v_gene: TRBV6-5
CDR3aa: CASSKLAGGWETQYF
CDR3nt: TGTGCCAGCAGTAAACTAGCGGGGGGCTGGGAGACCCAGTACTTC

abundance: NA
j_gene: TRBJ2-7
d_gene: TRBD2
v_gene: TRBV5-1
CDR3aa: CASSSGGRGPYEQYF
CDR3nt: TGCGCCAGCAGCTCGGGGGGTCGGGGCCCCTACGAGCAGTACTTC

abundance: NA
j_gene: TRBJ1-3
d_gene: TRBD1
v_gene: TRBV5-6
CDR3aa: CASSLWSRGLGPGNTIYF
CDR3nt: TGTGCCAGCAGCTTGTGGAGTAGGGGGCTCGGGCCTGGAAACACCATATATTTT

abundance: once
j_gene: TRBJ2-7
d_gene: TRBD1
v_gene: TRBV5-4
CDR3aa: CASSLRQGVDSYEQYF
CDR3nt: TGTGCCAGCAGCTTGCGACAGGGAGTGGACTCCTACGAGCAGTACTTC

abundance: NA
j_gene: TRBJ2-1
d_gene: TRBD1
v_gene: TRBV7-2
CDR3aa: CASSLTGTGASEQFF
CDR3nt: TGTGCCAGCAGCCTCACCGGGACAGGGGCCAGTGAGCAGTTCTTC

abundance: few
j_gene: TRBJ1-5
d_gene: NA
v_gene: TRBV7-8
CDR3aa: CASSLAGQVSQPQHF
CDR3nt: TGTGCCAGCAGCTTAGCGGGGCAGGTGAGTCAGCCCCAGCATTTT

abundance: NA
j_gene: TRBJ1-5
d_gene: NA
v_gene: TRBV19
CDR3aa: CASSLAGENQPQHF
CDR3nt: TGTGCCAGTAGCTTAGCGGGGGAGAATCAGCCCCAGCATTTT

abundance: NA
j_gene: TRBJ2-7
d_gene: TRBD2
v_gene: TRBV28
CDR3aa: CASTSTSGSSGYEQYF
CDR3nt: TGTGCCAGCACCTCGACTAGCGGGAGCTCGGGATACGAGCAGTACTTC